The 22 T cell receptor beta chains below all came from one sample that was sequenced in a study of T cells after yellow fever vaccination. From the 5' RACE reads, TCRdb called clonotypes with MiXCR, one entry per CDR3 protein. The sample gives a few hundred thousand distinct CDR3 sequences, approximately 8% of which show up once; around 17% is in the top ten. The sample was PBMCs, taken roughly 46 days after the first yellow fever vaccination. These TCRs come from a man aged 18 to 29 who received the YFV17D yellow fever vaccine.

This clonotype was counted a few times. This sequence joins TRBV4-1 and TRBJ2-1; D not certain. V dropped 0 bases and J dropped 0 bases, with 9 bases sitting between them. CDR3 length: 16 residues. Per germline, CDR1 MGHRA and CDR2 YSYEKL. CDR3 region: CASSQDRRISYNEQFF. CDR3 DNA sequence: TGCGCCAGCAGCCAAGATCGGCGCATCTCCTACAATGAGCAGTTCTTC.

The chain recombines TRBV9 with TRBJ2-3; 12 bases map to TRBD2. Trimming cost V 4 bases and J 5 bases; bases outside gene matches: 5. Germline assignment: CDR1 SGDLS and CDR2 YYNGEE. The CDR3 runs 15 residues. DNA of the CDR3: TGTGCCAGCAGCTCTAGCGGGGGGGCCGGAGATACGCAGTATTTT. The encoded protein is CASSSSGGAGDTQYF. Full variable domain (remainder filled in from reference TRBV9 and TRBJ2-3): DSGVTQTPKHLITATGQRVTLRCSPRSGDLSVYWYQQSLDQGLQFLIQYYNGEERAKGNILERFSAQQFPDLHSELNLSSLELGDSALYFCASSSSGGAGDTQYFGPGTRLTVL.

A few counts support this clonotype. The CDR3 sequence is CASSGGREVVEAFF. In DNA form, the CDR3 reads TGTGCCAGCAGCGGGGGCAGGGAGGTAGTTGAAGCTTTCTTT. The genes are TRBV5-6 and TRBJ1-1; D perhaps matches TRBD1 (6 bases). CDR1 is SGHDT and CDR2 is YYEEEE in the germline V gene. V shed 4 bases and J shed 7 bases, with 17 bases lying between them. The CDR3 loop spans 14 amino acids.

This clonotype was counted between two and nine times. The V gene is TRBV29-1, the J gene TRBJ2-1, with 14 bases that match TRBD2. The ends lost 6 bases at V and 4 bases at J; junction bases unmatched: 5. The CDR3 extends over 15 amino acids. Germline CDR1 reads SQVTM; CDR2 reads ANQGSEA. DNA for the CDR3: TGCAGCGTCTCGAGACTAGCGGGGGGGTACAATGAGCAGTTCTTC. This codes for CSVSRLAGGYNEQFF.

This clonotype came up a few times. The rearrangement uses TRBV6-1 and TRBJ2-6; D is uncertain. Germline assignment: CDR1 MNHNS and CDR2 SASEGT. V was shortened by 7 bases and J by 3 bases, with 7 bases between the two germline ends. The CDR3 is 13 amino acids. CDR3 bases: TGTGCCAGCAACCCGGATGGGGCCAACGTCCTGACTTTC. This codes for CASNPDGANVLTF.

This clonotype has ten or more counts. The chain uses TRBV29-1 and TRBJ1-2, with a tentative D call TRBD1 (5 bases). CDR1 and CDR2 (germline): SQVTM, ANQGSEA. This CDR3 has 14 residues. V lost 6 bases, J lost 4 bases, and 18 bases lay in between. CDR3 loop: CSVRRIAGSYGYTF. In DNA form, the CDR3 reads TGCAGCGTCCGACGAATTGCAGGGTCCTATGGCTACACCTTC.

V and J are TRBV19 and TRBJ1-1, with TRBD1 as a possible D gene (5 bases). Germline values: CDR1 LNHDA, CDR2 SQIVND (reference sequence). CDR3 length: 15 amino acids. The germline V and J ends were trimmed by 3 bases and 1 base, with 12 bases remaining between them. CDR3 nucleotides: TGTGCCAGTAGTATCTTCGGGGCCGGGAACACTGAAGCTTTCTTT. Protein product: CASSIFGAGNTEAFF. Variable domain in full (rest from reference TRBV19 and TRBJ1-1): DGGITQSPKYLFRKEGQNVTLSCEQNLNHDAMYWYRQDPGQGLRLIYYSQIVNDFQKGDIAEGYSVSREKKESFPLTVTSAQKNPTAFYLCASSIFGAGNTEAFFGQGTRLTVV.

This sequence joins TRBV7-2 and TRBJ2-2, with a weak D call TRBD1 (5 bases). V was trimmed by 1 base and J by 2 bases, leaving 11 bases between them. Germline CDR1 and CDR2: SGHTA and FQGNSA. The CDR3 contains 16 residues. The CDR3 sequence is CASSLVLGANTGELFF. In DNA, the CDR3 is TGTGCCAGCAGCTTAGTGTTAGGGGCCAACACCGGGGAGCTGTTTTTT.

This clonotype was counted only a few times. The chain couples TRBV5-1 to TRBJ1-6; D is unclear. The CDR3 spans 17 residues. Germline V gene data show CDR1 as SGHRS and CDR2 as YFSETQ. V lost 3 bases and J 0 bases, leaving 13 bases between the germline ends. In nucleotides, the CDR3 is TGCGCCAGCAGCTACGACGGCCCGAGCTCCTATAATTCACCCCTCCACTTT. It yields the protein CASSYDGPSSYNSPLHF. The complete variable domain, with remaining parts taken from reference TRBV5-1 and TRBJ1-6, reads KAGVTQTPRYLIKTRGQQVTLSCSPISGHRSVSWYQQTPGQGLQFLFEYFSETQRNKGNFPGRFSGRQFSNSRSEMNVSTLELGDSALYLCASSYDGPSSYNSPLHFGNGTRLTVT.

The CDR3 DNA is TGCAGTGCTAGAGTCAGCGGGGGGGAACGGGAGACCCAGTACTTC. This encodes CSARVSGGERETQYF. The chain has TRBV20-1 and TRBJ2-5; 10 positions match TRBD2. The germline V gene encodes CDR1 DFQATT and CDR2 SNEGSKA (reference sequence). The V and J ends lost 1 base and 5 bases, in that order; junction bases with no gene match: 7. This CDR3 is built from 15 residues.

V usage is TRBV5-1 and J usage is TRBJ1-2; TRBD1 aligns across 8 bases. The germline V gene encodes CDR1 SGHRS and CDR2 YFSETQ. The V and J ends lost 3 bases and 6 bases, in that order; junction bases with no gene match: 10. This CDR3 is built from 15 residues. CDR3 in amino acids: CASSSGFGTGDGYTF. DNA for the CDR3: TGCGCCAGCAGCTCGGGGTTTGGGACAGGAGATGGCTACACCTTC.

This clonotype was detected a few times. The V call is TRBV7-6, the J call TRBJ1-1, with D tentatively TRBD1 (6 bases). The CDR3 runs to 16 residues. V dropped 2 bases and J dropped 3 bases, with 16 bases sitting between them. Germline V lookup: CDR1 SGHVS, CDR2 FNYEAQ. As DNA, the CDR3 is TGTGCCAGCAGCTTATTAGGCAGGGGCGCGTACACTGAAGCTTTCTTT. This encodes CASSLLGRGAYTEAFF.

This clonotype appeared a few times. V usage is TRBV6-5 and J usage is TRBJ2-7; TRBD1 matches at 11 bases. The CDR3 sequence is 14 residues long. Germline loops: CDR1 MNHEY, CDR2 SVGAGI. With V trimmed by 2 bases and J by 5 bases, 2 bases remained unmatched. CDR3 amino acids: CASSYPGQGDEQYV. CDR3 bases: TGTGCCAGCAGTTACCCGGGACAGGGGGACGAGCAGTACGTC.

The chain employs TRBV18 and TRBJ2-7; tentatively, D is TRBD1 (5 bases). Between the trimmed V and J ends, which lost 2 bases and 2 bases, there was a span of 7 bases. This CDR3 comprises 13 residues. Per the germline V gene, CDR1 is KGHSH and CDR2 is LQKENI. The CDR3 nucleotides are TGTGCCAGCTCACCAAGGGGAACCTACGAGCAGTACGTC. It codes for CASSPRGTYEQYV.

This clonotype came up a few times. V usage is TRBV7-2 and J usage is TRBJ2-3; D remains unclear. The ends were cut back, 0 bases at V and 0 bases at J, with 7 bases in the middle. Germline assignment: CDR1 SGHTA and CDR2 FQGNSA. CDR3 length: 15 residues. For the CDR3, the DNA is TGTGCCAGCAGCTTAGCTCTGGGTAGCACAGATACGCAGTATTTT. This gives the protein CASSLALGSTDTQYF.

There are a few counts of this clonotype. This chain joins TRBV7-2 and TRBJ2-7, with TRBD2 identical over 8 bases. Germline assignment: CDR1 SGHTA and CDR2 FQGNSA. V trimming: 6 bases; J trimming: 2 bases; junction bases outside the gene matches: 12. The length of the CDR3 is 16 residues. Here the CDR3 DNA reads TGTGCCAGCAGTCGGTTCGGGGCGGGGGGAACCTACGAGCAGTACTTC. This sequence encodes CASSRFGAGGTYEQYF.

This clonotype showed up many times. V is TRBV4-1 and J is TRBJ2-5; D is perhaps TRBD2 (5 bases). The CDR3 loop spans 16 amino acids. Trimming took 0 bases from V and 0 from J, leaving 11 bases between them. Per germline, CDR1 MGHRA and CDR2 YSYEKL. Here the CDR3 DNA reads TGCGCCAGCAGCCAAGAATCCGGGGTATACCAAGAGACCCAGTACTTC. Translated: CASSQESGVYQETQYF.

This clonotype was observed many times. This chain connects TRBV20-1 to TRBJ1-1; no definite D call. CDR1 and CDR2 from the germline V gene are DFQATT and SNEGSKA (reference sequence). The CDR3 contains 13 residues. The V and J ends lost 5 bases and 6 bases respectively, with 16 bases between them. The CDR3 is CSAPPAGYAEAFF. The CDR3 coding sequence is TGCAGTGCTCCACCTGCGGGGTACGCTGAAGCTTTCTTT.

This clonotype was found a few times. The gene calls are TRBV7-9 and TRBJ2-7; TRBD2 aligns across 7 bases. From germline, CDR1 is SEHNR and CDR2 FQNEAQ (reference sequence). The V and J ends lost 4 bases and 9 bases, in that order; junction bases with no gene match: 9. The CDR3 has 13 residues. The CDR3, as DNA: TGTGCCAGCAGCTCCGGACTAGAAACACGGCAGTACTTC. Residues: CASSSGLETRQYF.

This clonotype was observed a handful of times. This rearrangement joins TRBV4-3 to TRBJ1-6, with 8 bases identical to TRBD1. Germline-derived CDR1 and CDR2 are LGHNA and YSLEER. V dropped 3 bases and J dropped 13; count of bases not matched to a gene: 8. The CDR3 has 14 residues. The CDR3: CASSQGTGSLPLHF. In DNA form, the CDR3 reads TGCGCCAGCAGCCAGGGGACAGGCTCTCTTCCCCTCCACTTT.

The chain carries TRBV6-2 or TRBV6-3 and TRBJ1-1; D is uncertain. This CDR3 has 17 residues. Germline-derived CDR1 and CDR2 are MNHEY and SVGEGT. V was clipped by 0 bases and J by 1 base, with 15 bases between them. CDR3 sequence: CASSYSRIGAGNTEAFF. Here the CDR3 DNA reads TGTGCCAGCAGTTACTCGAGAATCGGCGCGGGGAACACTGAAGCTTTCTTT.

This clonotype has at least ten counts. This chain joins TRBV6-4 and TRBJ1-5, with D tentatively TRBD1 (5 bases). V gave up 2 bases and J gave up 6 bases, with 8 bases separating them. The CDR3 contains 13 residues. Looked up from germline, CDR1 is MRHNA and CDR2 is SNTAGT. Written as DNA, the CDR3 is TGTGCCAGCAGTGACGAGGGGATTCAGCCCCAGCATTTT. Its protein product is CASSDEGIQPQHF.